This T cell receptor beta chain emerged from a study of blood T cell repertoires in COVID-19. The wider study: There were acute and convalescent COVID-19 samples, and they came from the United States, Italy and Spain. PBMCs, B-cell-depleted T cells, or T cells were the source of the cDNA or gDNA that made up the material.

There are 10 residues in the CDR3. Trimming removed 5 bases from V and 6 bases from J, with 4 bases in between. Germline assignment: CDR1 SGHAT and CDR2 FQNNGV. In the original workflow: Estimation of nucleated cell counts was performed using reference gene primer amplification. Assay used: immunoSEQ multiplex PCR; TCRdb lists only in-frame clones, some missing. The V and J calls and clone size are taken from that table; D and trimming were inferred from the DNA. The sample has some 120,000 clones, 75% to 85% seen once. The rearrangement uses TRBV11-2 and TRBJ1-1; D not certain. Sequenced sample: peripheral blood. The sequence was collected from a middle-aged man with active or convalescent COVID-19. The CDR3 loop reads CASSRPEAFF. The CDR3 coding sequence is TGTGCCAGCAGCCGTCCTGAAGCTTTCTTT.